The 7 T cell receptor beta chains in this list originate from one sample, sequenced in a study of cytomegalovirus exposure and HLA in healthy donors. 60 Vbeta and 13 Jbeta primers were used in PCR. Profiling relied on immunoSEQ multiplex PCR, and the TCRdb table lists in-frame clones only, not all of them. The sample has 100,000 to 150,000 clones; 81% are singletons. Specimen: PBMCs. The receptors originated from a man aged 18 to 35 in good health and CMV-seropositive.

The rearrangement links TRBV15 to TRBJ1-1; TRBD1 is a possible D gene (6 bases). The V end lost 8 bases, the J end lost 4 bases, and 14 bases lay between the germline ends. The CDR3 consists of 13 residues. Germline V gives CDR1 LNHNV, CDR2 YYDKDF (reference sequence). The CDR3 sequence is CATGGGRSTEAFF. In nucleotides, the CDR3 is TGTGCCACCGGGGGGGGCCGGAGCACTGAAGCTTTCTTT.

J is TRBJ2-1 and V is TRBV2, with a tentative D call TRBD2 (5 bases). The CDR3 is 12 residues long. The V gene lost 8 bases and the J gene lost 0 bases, with 5 bases spanning the gap. Looked up from germline, CDR1 is SNHLY and CDR2 is FYNNEI. CDR3 amino acids: CASRGSYNEQFF. CDR3 DNA: TGTGCCAGCCGGGGCTCCTACAATGAGCAGTTCTTC.

This clone was recorded only once. The V and J genes are TRBV10-3 and TRBJ1-4, with 11 bases lining up with TRBD1. This CDR3 comprises 16 residues. In germline, CDR1 is ENHRY, CDR2 SYGVKD. The ends lost 10 bases at V and 7 bases at J; junction bases unmatched: 14. Here the CDR3 reads CATKSRDGTGGEKLFF. The CDR3 bases are TGTGCCACGAAGTCTAGGGACGGGACAGGGGGTGAAAAACTGTTTTTT.

This clone appeared once. Other nucleotide sequences from this sample produce the same CDR3. V is TRBV7-2 and J is TRBJ2-1, with D possibly matching TRBD1 (6 bases). Germline CDR1 reads SGHTA; CDR2 reads FQGNSA. V was shortened by 2 bases and J by 6 bases, with 14 bases between the two germline ends. CDR3 size: 15 residues. In nucleotides, the CDR3 is TGTGCCAGCAGCTTATCGGGACACTCAGTCAATGAGCAGTTCTTC. It is translated as CASSLSGHSVNEQFF.

The CDR3 DNA reads as TGTGCCAGCAGCCCCAGGGGAATCGATGAGCAGTTCTTC. Translation: CASSPRGIDEQFF. This rearrangement joins TRBV5-4 to TRBJ2-1; a possible D gene is TRBD1 (6 bases). Trimming removed 4 bases from V and 8 bases from J, with 13 bases in between. The germline gives CDR1 SGHNT, CDR2 YYREEE (reference sequence). The CDR3 has 13 amino acids.

This sequence joins TRBV2 and TRBJ1-1; 7 bases line up with TRBD1. J lost 5 bases, V lost 5 bases, and 8 bases had no gene match. Germline V gene sequence: CDR1 SNHLY, CDR2 FYNNEI. The CDR3 contains 14 residues. The CDR3 DNA follows: TGTGCCAGCAGTTCACTTGCACAGGGGACTGAAGCTTTCTTT. Protein sequence: CASSSLAQGTEAFF.

This chain joins TRBV7-9 and TRBJ2-7; the D gene is possibly TRBD2 (5 bases). The CDR3 spans 13 residues. CDR1 is SEHNR and CDR2 is FQNEAQ in the germline V gene (reference sequence). Trimming took off 4 bases at V and 2 bases at J, with 9 bases between the two ends. CDR3 in DNA: TGTGCCAGCAGCTATTCCGGGACCTACGAGCAGTACTTC. It specifies CASSYSGTYEQYF. The whole variable domain, filled in from reference TRBV7-9 and TRBJ2-7, reads DTGVSQNPRHKITKRGQNVTFRCDPISEHNRLYWYRQTLGQGPEFLTYFQNEAQLEKSRLLSDRFSAERPKGSFSTLEIQRTEQGDSAMYLCASSYSGTYEQYFGPGTRLTVT.